This TCR beta chain was sequenced in a study of T-cell reconstitution after alpha-beta-depleted transplantation in children. General study findings and limits: Several hundred expanded graft clones reportedly were the source of alpha-beta T cells about two months after transplant. Fresh T-cell production supplied most of the T-cell counts and diversity seen one year after transplant. Some patients' high day-60 TCRbeta diversity was attributed to recipient cells surviving conditioning.

Germline V lookup: CDR1 SGHVS, CDR2 FQNEAQ. This CDR3 is 17 amino acids long. The junction had 22 bases not matched to a gene; V was cut back by 8 bases and J by 9 bases. For TCRbeta, the library was prepared with unique molecular identifiers. A single record per CDR3 protein comes from TCRdb applying MiXCR to the PCR reads. The sample shows under 250,000 distinct CDR3 sequences, roughly 7.1% of them seen only once. Remarks on this clonotype: Its antigen is as yet unknown.

The sequencing here drew on PBMCs, taken before TCRalphabeta/CD19-depleted stem cell transplant. The TCR comes from a boy between 2 and 10 years old with acute lymphoblastic leukemia, due to receive a stem cell transplant. V and J are TRBV7-8 and TRBJ2-1; 7 bases line up with TRBD2. CDR3 sequence reads: CASGETGGSPQGGEQFF. The CDR3 nucleotides read TGTGCCAGCGGTGAAACGGGCGGGAGCCCCCAGGGTGGTGAGCAGTTCTTC.